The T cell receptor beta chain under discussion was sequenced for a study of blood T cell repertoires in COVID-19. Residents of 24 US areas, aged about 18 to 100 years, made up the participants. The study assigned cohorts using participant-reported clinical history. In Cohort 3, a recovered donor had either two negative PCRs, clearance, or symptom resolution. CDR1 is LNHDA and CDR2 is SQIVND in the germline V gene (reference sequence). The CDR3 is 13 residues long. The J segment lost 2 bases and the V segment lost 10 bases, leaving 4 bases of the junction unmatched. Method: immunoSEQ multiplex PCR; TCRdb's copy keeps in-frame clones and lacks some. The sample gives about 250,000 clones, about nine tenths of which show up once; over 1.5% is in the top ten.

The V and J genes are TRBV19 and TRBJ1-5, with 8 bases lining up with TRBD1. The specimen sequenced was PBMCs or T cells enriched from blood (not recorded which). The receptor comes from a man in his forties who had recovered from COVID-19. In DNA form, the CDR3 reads TGTGCCACCACGGGACAGGGCAATCAGCCCCAGCATTTT. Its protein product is CATTGQGNQPQHF.